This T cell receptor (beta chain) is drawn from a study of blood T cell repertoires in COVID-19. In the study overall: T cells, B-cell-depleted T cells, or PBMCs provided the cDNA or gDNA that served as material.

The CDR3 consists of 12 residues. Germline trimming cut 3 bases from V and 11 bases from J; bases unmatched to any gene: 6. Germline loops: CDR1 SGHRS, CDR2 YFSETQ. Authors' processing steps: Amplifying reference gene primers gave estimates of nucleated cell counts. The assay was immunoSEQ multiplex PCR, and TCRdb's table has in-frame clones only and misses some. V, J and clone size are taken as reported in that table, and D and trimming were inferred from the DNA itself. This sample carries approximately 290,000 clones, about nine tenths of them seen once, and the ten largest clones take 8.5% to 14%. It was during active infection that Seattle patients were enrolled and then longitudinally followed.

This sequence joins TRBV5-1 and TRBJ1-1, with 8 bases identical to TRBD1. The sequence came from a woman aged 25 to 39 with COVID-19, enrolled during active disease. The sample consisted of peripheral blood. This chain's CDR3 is CASSSTGADAFF. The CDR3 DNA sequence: TGCGCCAGCAGCTCGACAGGGGCGGACGCTTTCTTT.